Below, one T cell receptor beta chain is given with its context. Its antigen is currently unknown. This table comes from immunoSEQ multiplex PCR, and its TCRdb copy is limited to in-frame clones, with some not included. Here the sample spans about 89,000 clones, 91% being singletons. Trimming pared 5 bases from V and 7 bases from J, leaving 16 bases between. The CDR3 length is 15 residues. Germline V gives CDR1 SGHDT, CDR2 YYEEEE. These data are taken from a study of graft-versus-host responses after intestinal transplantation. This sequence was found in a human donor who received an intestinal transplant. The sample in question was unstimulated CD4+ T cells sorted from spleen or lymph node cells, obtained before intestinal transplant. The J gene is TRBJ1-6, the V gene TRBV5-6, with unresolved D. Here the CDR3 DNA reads TGTGCCAGCAGTCCCGGAATTCAACAGAATTCACCCCTCCACTTT. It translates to CASSPGIQQNSPLHF. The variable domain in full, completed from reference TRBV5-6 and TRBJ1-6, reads DAGVTQSPTHLIKTRGQQVTLRCSPKSGHDTVSWYQQALGQGPQFIFQYYEEEERQRGNFPDRFSGHQFPNYSSELNVNALLLGDSALYLCASSPGIQQNSPLHFGNGTRLTVT.